Listed below are T cell receptor beta chains from one sample, sequenced in a study of T cell responses to AZD1222 COVID-19 vaccine. TCRdb's copy holds only in-frame clones and misses some; the assay was immunoSEQ multiplex PCR. This sample carries under 200,000 clones, roughly 93% of them seen once, and the ten largest clones take 0.75% to 1%. The source material was peripheral blood, sampled on day 0 of AZD1222 vaccination. The receptors derive from an adult in good health. Both conserved end residues are part of each CDR3. Each record gives: clone size, D gene, V gene, J gene, CDR3 DNA, CDR3 protein. D genes are given only for firm matches. Some rows mark clone size as missing; the rest say once, few, many or name a class of expanded clone.

.,.,TRBV6-6,TRBJ2-7,TGTGCCAGCAGTTACCCAGGGAAGTCCTACGAGCAGTACTTC,CASSYPGKSYEQYF
once,TRBD2,TRBV27,TRBJ2-7,TGTGCCAGCAGTTGGGGGGGGGTTACTACCTACGAGCAGTACTTC,CASSWGGVTTYEQYF
.,.,TRBV6-5,TRBJ1-2,TGTGCCGCAGCCATCCGACAGGATAACTATGGCTACACCTTC,CAAAIRQDNYGYTF
.,.,TRBV6-5,TRBJ2-7,TGTGCCAGCAGTTACTCCGGACAGATCTTAGGGCAGTACTTC,CASSYSGQILGQYF
few,.,TRBV14,TRBJ2-5,TGTGCCAGCAGCCAACCGTCTTGGGAGTCACAAGAGACCCAGTACTTC,CASSQPSWESQETQYF
.,TRBD1,TRBV7-8,TRBJ2-1,TGTGCCAGCAGCCCGATCGGACAGGGATTTTCCAATGAGCAGTTCTTC,CASSPIGQGFSNEQFF
.,TRBD1,TRBV7-6,TRBJ1-4,TGTGCCAGCAGCTTAGGAGGGACAGGGGTTGAAAAACTGTTTTTT,CASSLGGTGVEKLFF
.,TRBD1,TRBV5-4,TRBJ2-7,TGTGCCAGCAGCGCACACGGACAGGGGGGTTACGGGGAGCAGTACTTC,CASSAHGQGGYGEQYF
.,.,TRBV5-6,TRBJ2-7,TGTGCCAGCAGCTTGGTACAGGCGACGAACGAGCAGTACTTC,CASSLVQATNEQYF
.,TRBD2,TRBV5-1,TRBJ2-7,TGCGCCAGCAGCTCGACTAGCGGGATCAGCTCCTACGAGCAGTACTTC,CASSSTSGISSYEQYF
.,.,TRBV5-1,TRBJ2-2,TGCGCCAGCAGCTTAGGACAGAAGAACACCGGGGAGCTGTTTTTT,CASSLGQKNTGELFF
.,.,TRBV5-6,TRBJ1-2,TGTGCCAGCAGCTTGTCTCCAGGGAACTACTATGGCTACACCTTC,CASSLSPGNYYGYTF
few,.,TRBV2,TRBJ1-6,TGTGCCAGCAGTGGAGACAAGTTCTTAAGCTCCTATAATTCACCCCTCCACTTT,CASSGDKFLSSYNSPLHF
.,.,TRBV4-2,TRBJ2-7,TGTGCCAGCAGCCAAGCGACAGAATTAGACTCCTACGAGCAGTACTTC,CASSQATELDSYEQYF
.,.,TRBV5-1,TRBJ2-1,TGCGCCAGCAGAATAGGGGTGGACTCCTACAATGAGCAGTTCTTC,CASRIGVDSYNEQFF
.,.,TRBV20-1,TRBJ1-6,TGCAGTGCTAGTCCGACAGGAAATTCTAATAATTCACCCCTCCACTTT,CSASPTGNSNNSPLHF
once,.,TRBV9,TRBJ1-3,TGTGCCAGCAGCGGGGACGGCTCTGGAAACACCATATATTTT,CASSGDGSGNTIYF
few,TRBD1,TRBV28,TRBJ2-7,TGTGCCAGCAGTGGAACTGGGACAGGAAACATCTACGAGCAGTACTTC,CASSGTGTGNIYEQYF
.,.,TRBV5-1,TRBJ2-2,TGCGCCAGCAGCTTGTGGCCAGGCGACCTTTCGAACACCGGGGAGCTGTTTTTT,CASSLWPGDLSNTGELFF
.,TRBD1,TRBV19,TRBJ1-2,TGTGCCAGTAGTCCAGGGGACAGGCCGAACTATGGCTACACCTTC,CASSPGDRPNYGYTF
once,.,TRBV7-2,TRBJ1-4,TGTGCCAGCAGCCCCAGTTTTAATGAAAAACTGTTTTTT,CASSPSFNEKLFF
.,TRBD2,TRBV3-1/TRBV3-2,TRBJ2-5,TGTGCCAGCAGCCAAAATGCGAGACTAGCGGGACGAGAGACCCAGTACTTC,CASSQNARLAGRETQYF
.,.,TRBV5-1,TRBJ1-6,TGCGCCAGCAGCTTTAGTGCAGGTAGTTCACCCCTCCACTTT,CASSFSAGSSPLHF
.,.,TRBV4-2,TRBJ2-2,TGTGCCAGCAGCCAAGATCCCGGCTTTGGCGGGGAGCTGTTTTTT,CASSQDPGFGGELFF
.,.,TRBV27,TRBJ1-4,TGTGCCAGCAGTTTAGGAGCGGGGGCGGGTAATGAAAAACTGTTTTTT,CASSLGAGAGNEKLFF
.,TRBD2,TRBV9,TRBJ2-3,TGTGCCAGCAGCCATAATTTAGCGGGAGGGCCCTCTACTACGCAGTATTTT,CASSHNLAGGPSTTQYF
once,.,TRBV7-6,TRBJ2-5,TGTGCCAGCAGCTTGGGAAGTGGCGCCGGGACCCAGTACTTC,CASSLGSGAGTQYF
.,TRBD1,TRBV5-1,TRBJ2-3,TGCGCCAGCAGCTTGGGTTTTGGGGACAGGGGCACAGATACGCAGTATTTT,CASSLGFGDRGTDTQYF
.,.,TRBV19,TRBJ1-4,TGTGCCAGTAGCCCCGAGGGGCTCCAGGCAACTAATGAAAAACTGTTTTTT,CASSPEGLQATNEKLFF